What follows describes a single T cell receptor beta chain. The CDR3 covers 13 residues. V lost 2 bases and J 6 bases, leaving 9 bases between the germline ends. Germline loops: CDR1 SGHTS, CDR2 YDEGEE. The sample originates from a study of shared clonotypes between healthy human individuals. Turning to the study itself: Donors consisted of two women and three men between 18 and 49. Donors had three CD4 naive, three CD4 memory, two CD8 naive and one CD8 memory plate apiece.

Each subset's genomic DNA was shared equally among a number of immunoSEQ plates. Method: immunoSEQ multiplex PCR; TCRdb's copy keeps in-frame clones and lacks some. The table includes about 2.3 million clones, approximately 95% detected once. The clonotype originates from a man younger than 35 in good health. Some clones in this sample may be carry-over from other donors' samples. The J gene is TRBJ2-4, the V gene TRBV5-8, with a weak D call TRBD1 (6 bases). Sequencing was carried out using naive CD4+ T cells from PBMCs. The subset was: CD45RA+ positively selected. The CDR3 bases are TGTGCCAGCAGCTTACAGGACAGAAACATTCAGTACTTC. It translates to CASSLQDRNIQYF.